The clone carrying this TCR beta chain has more than one count but fewer than ten. The sample belongs to a study of patients and donors after allogeneic stem cell transplantation. The V and J ends lost 0 bases and 7 bases, in that order; junction bases with no gene match: 9. The CDR3 length is 16 residues. In germline, CDR1 is SGHRS, CDR2 YFSETQ. TCRdb fed the RT-PCR reads into MiXCR, producing one record per CDR3 protein. The profile covers 200,000 to 250,000 distinct CDR3 sequences, with approximately 14% appearing a single time and around 10% taken by the ten largest. This chain links TRBV5-1 with TRBJ2-5, with 10 bases lining up with TRBD2. What was sequenced was blood, either unsorted or a sorted T cell fraction (not recorded which). The clonotype originates from a human donor who was either an allogeneic HSCT recipient or a stem cell or donor lymphocyte infusion donor (not recorded which). It is not recorded whose cells these are; they may come from a transplant donor. The DNA of the CDR3 is TGCGCCAGCAGCTTGGAAGCGGGGGGGCCCTCGGGGACCCAGTACTTC. It specifies CASSLEAGGPSGTQYF.